The source of this TCR beta chain is a study of early stage breast cancer tumors. Looking at the study overall: Among roughly twelve ER+/PR+/HER2- tumors, eight were ductal, four lobular.

Whole-study findings and limits: Compared with adjacent normal breast tissue, tumors showed 2 to 2.5-fold greater T cell density and higher clonality.

To note about this clone: As yet, its antigen is unknown.

Profiling relied on immunoSEQ multiplex PCR, and the TCRdb table lists in-frame clones only, not all of them. The sample has around 71,000 clones; roughly three quarters are singletons. V was cut by 6 bases and J by 7 bases, with 18 bases left in between. CDR3 length equals 15 residues. Per the germline V gene, CDR1 is SNHLY and CDR2 is FYNNEI. The sequence came from a person between 55 and 69 years old with breast cancer. The rearrangement links TRBV2 to TRBJ1-4; weak D call: TRBD1 (5 bases). The source material was blood. The CDR3, as DNA: TGTGCCAGCAGGCCCAACAGGCCTCTAGGTGAAAAACTGTTTTTT. As protein: CASRPNRPLGEKLFF.